Listed below are T cell receptor beta chains from one sample, sequenced in a study of blood T cell repertoires in COVID-19. The method was immunoSEQ multiplex PCR; TCRdb's version includes in-frame clones alone and lacks a portion of them. Of approximately 440,000 clones listed, less than 95% are singletons. Input material: PBMCs or T cells enriched from blood (not recorded which). These TCRs come from a man aged 18 to 35 who had recovered from COVID-19. Both conserved end residues are part of each CDR3. D genes are given only for firm matches. Only part of the rows carry a size: once, few, many, or a class if the clone is expanded.

J gene: TRBJ2-1; clone size: .; D gene: TRBD2; V gene: TRBV27; CDR3 protein: CASREAGGPSEQFF; CDR3 DNA: TGTGCCAGCAGAGAGGCGGGAGGGCCAAGTGAGCAGTTCTTC
J gene: TRBJ1-1; clone size: .; D gene: .; V gene: TRBV12-3/TRBV12-4; CDR3 protein: CASSFPVVTEAFF; CDR3 DNA: TGTGCCAGCAGTTTTCCCGTTGTCACTGAAGCTTTCTTT
J gene: TRBJ2-3; clone size: .; D gene: TRBD2; V gene: TRBV18; CDR3 protein: CASSPGLAGDTDTQYF; CDR3 DNA: TGTGCCAGCTCACCGGGACTAGCGGGAGACACAGATACGCAGTATTTT
J gene: TRBJ2-7; clone size: .; D gene: .; V gene: TRBV9; CDR3 protein: CASSVRDTLGYEQYF; CDR3 DNA: TGTGCCAGCAGCGTAAGGGACACCTTAGGGTACGAGCAGTACTTC
J gene: TRBJ1-2; clone size: .; D gene: .; V gene: TRBV28; CDR3 protein: CASRGGVNYGYTF; CDR3 DNA: TGTGCCAGCAGGGGGGGGGTTAACTATGGCTACACCTTC
J gene: TRBJ1-2; clone size: .; D gene: .; V gene: TRBV9; CDR3 protein: CASSVAGGFYGYTF; CDR3 DNA: TGTGCCAGCAGCGTAGCCGGGGGATTTTATGGCTACACCTTC
J gene: TRBJ2-7; clone size: .; D gene: TRBD1; V gene: TRBV6-1; CDR3 protein: CASSEATGTGGFYEQYF; CDR3 DNA: TGTGCCAGCAGTGAAGCGACCGGGACAGGGGGCTTTTACGAGCAGTACTTC
J gene: TRBJ2-5; clone size: .; D gene: .; V gene: TRBV10-3; CDR3 protein: CAISESAETQYF; CDR3 DNA: TGTGCCATCAGTGAGTCAGCGGAGACCCAGTACTTC
J gene: TRBJ1-2; clone size: .; D gene: TRBD1; V gene: TRBV6-5; CDR3 protein: CASNRDRVVDGYTF; CDR3 DNA: TGTGCCAGCAACAGGGACAGGGTGGTCGATGGCTACACCTTC
J gene: TRBJ2-7; clone size: .; D gene: .; V gene: TRBV3-1/TRBV3-2; CDR3 protein: CASGVASRYEQYF; CDR3 DNA: TGTGCCAGCGGAGTCGCGAGTCGCTACGAGCAGTACTTC
J gene: TRBJ1-6; clone size: .; D gene: TRBD1; V gene: TRBV4-1; CDR3 protein: CASSRGTGALSNSPLHF; CDR3 DNA: TGCGCCAGCAGCCGAGGGACAGGGGCTTTGAGTAATTCACCCCTCCACTTT
J gene: TRBJ1-2; clone size: .; D gene: .; V gene: TRBV9; CDR3 protein: CASSVAGFNYGYTF; CDR3 DNA: TGTGCCAGCAGCGTAGCAGGGTTTAACTATGGCTACACCTTC
J gene: TRBJ2-7; clone size: .; D gene: TRBD1; V gene: TRBV15; CDR3 protein: CATSRDGTGGYEQYF; CDR3 DNA: TGTGCCACCAGCAGAGATGGCACAGGGGGCTACGAGCAGTACTTC
J gene: TRBJ1-3; clone size: .; D gene: .; V gene: TRBV3-1/TRBV3-2; CDR3 protein: CASSSTGTGNTIYF; CDR3 DNA: TGTGCCAGCAGCTCGACAGGAACTGGAAACACCATATATTTT
J gene: TRBJ2-2; clone size: .; D gene: TRBD2; V gene: TRBV18; CDR3 protein: CASSPGPRLAGTGELFF; CDR3 DNA: TGTGCCAGCTCACCAGGCCCCCGACTAGCGGGCACCGGGGAGCTGTTTTTT
J gene: TRBJ1-1; clone size: .; D gene: TRBD1; V gene: TRBV19; CDR3 protein: CASSAGTGWEAFF; CDR3 DNA: TGTGCCAGTAGTGCTGGGACAGGTTGGGAAGCTTTCTTT
J gene: TRBJ2-5; clone size: .; D gene: TRBD1; V gene: TRBV7-2; CDR3 protein: CASSSDRGLAYF; CDR3 DNA: TGTGCCAGCAGTTCCGACAGGGGGCTGGCGTACTTC
J gene: TRBJ1-1; clone size: .; D gene: TRBD1; V gene: TRBV25-1; CDR3 protein: CASSDRDRGEAFF; CDR3 DNA: TGTGCCAGCAGTGACCGGGACAGGGGTGAAGCTTTCTTT
J gene: TRBJ1-1; clone size: .; D gene: .; V gene: TRBV19; CDR3 protein: CASSNAARLKNTEAFF; CDR3 DNA: TGTGCCAGTAGTAACGCTGCCCGACTCAAGAACACTGAAGCTTTCTTT
J gene: TRBJ1-2; clone size: .; D gene: .; V gene: TRBV21-1; CDR3 protein: CASSIRGQGGYTF; CDR3 DNA: TGTGCCAGCAGCATCAGGGGGCAGGGAGGCTACACCTTC
J gene: TRBJ1-2; clone size: once; D gene: .; V gene: TRBV19; CDR3 protein: CASSIREVSHGYTF; CDR3 DNA: TGTGCCAGTAGTATCCGGGAAGTTAGCCATGGCTACACCTTC
J gene: TRBJ1-3; clone size: .; D gene: .; V gene: TRBV15; CDR3 protein: CATSRDFSSGNTIYF; CDR3 DNA: TGTGCCACCAGCAGAGATTTCAGCTCTGGAAACACCATATATTTT
J gene: TRBJ1-4; clone size: .; D gene: .; V gene: TRBV19; CDR3 protein: CASSRGETATNEKLFF; CDR3 DNA: TGTGCCAGTAGTAGAGGAGAGACAGCAACTAATGAAAAACTGTTTTTT
J gene: TRBJ1-4; clone size: .; D gene: .; V gene: TRBV5-1; CDR3 protein: CASSSQGEKLFF; CDR3 DNA: TGCGCCAGCAGCTCGCAGGGAGAAAAACTGTTTTTT
J gene: TRBJ2-1; clone size: .; D gene: .; V gene: TRBV27; CDR3 protein: CASSIGLHNEQFF; CDR3 DNA: TGTGCCAGCAGTATCGGACTACATAATGAGCAGTTCTTC
J gene: TRBJ1-1; clone size: .; D gene: .; V gene: TRBV29-1; CDR3 protein: CSVERRMNTEAFF; CDR3 DNA: TGCAGCGTTGAGCGCAGGATGAACACTGAAGCTTTCTTT